The 24 T cell receptor beta chains below all came from one sample that was sequenced in a study of cytomegalovirus exposure and HLA in healthy donors. The PCR employed 60 Vbeta primers together with 13 Jbeta primers. Repertoires were generated with immunoSEQ multiplex PCR, while TCRdb's copy carries only in-frame clones and drops some. The sample has some 200,000 clones, approximately 81% seen once; the top ten hold over 3.5%. Sample: PBMCs. The receptors were sampled from a man aged 50 to 60 in good health and CMV-seronegative.

The chain links TRBV4-3 to TRBJ2-3; 8 nucleotides match TRBD1. This CDR3 is 14 amino acids long. Unmatched junction bases numbered 8, after V lost 3 bases and J lost 9 bases. Germline-derived CDR1 and CDR2 are LGHNA and YSLEER. This CDR3 reads CASSQRQGIWTQYF. The DNA for the CDR3 is TGCGCCAGCAGCCAGAGACAGGGGATTTGGACGCAGTATTTT.

This chain links TRBV10-2 with TRBJ2-7, with 9 bases lining up with TRBD1. The J segment lost 0 bases and the V segment lost 7 bases, leaving 10 bases of the junction unmatched. Germline V gene lookup returns CDR1 WSHSY and CDR2 SAAADI. The CDR3 spans 16 residues. The CDR3 is CASISFPGQGSYEQYF. CDR3 coding DNA: TGCGCCAGCATTTCGTTTCCGGGACAGGGCTCCTACGAGCAGTACTTC.

This clone was seen only a few times. The chain uses TRBV5-1 and TRBJ2-7, with TRBD1 matching 9 bases. The CDR3 runs to 17 residues. Germline CDR1 is SGHRS and CDR2 is YFSETQ. Losses at the gene ends were 5 bases for V and 4 bases for J; bases not matched to a gene: 16. CDR3 sequence (DNA): TGCGCCAGCAGATACACGACCGCGGGACAGGGAACGTACGAGCAGTACTTC. Translating gives CASRYTTAGQGTYEQYF.

This clone was observed a handful of times. The chain recombines TRBV4-3 with TRBJ2-1; 11 bases align to TRBD2. J gave up 2 bases and V 0 bases, and 0 bases lay outside the gene matches. Germline CDR1 reads LGHNA; CDR2 reads YSLEER. This CDR3 has 16 residues. The CDR3 protein is CASSQDSGGAYNEQFF. CDR3 in DNA: TGCGCCAGCAGCCAAGATAGCGGGGGGGCCTACAATGAGCAGTTCTTC.

The table lists this clone with a few counts. The J gene is TRBJ2-5, the V gene TRBV10-3; 10 bases agree with TRBD1. Near its end, the DNA agrees better with TRBJ2-7, so the J call may be wrong. The CDR3 totals 15 residues. The germline CDR1 and CDR2 sequences are ENHRY and SYGVKD. The CDR3 bases are TGTGCCATCAGTAGTCGTGGGACAGGGGTCGACGAGCAGTACTTC. Translated: CAISSRGTGVDEQYF.

The V call is TRBV6-5, the J call TRBJ2-7; no firm D call. The germline CDR1 and CDR2 sequences are MNHEY and SVGAGI. Trimming removed 6 bases from V and 4 bases from J, with 16 bases in between. The CDR3 runs 14 residues. The CDR3 nucleotides are TGTGCCAGCAGACCAGACATCAACCGATACGAGCAGTACTTC. Translation: CASRPDINRYEQYF.

The V call is TRBV11-1, the J call TRBJ2-7; D ambiguous. The germline gives CDR1 SGHAT, CDR2 FQDESV (reference sequence). The CDR3 extends over 13 amino acids. Trimming cost V 1 base and J 6 bases, with 10 bases left between them. CDR3 residues: CASSLGRRLEQYF. In DNA form, the CDR3 reads TGTGCCAGCAGCTTAGGGAGACGCCTCGAGCAGTACTTC.

This clone was detected only once. This rearrangement joins TRBV4-3 to TRBJ2-5; tentatively, D is TRBD2 (5 bases). CDR3 size: 15 residues. The V gene's germline CDR1 is LGHNA and CDR2 YSLEER. Between the trimmed V and J ends, which lost 4 bases and 2 bases, there was a span of 14 bases. Here the CDR3 reads CASSPEGSLQETQYF. In DNA form, the CDR3 reads TGCGCCAGCAGCCCAGAGGGCAGTTTACAAGAGACCCAGTACTTC.

The chain joins TRBV4-1 to TRBJ1-1, with TRBD1 as a possible D gene (5 bases). CDR1 MGHRA and CDR2 YSYEKL come from the germline V gene. This CDR3 has 15 amino acids. V lost 4 bases and J lost 4, with 16 bases in between. The CDR3: CASSLGPTATTEAFF. CDR3 bases: TGCGCCAGCAGCCTGGGGCCGACGGCGACCACTGAAGCTTTCTTT.

The chain uses TRBV5-1 and TRBJ2-5; D might be TRBD1 (6 bases). Between the trimmed V and J ends, which lost 7 bases and 0 bases, there was a span of 10 bases. From germline, CDR1 is SGHRS and CDR2 YFSETQ. The CDR3 is made up of 13 amino acids. The CDR3 is CASVGADQETQYF. CDR3 DNA sequence: TGCGCCAGCGTGGGGGCAGACCAAGAGACCCAGTACTTC.

The V gene is TRBV7-8, the J gene TRBJ1-6; D is ambiguous. Germline CDR1 and CDR2: SGHVS and FQNEAQ. This CDR3 has 16 amino acids. The V end lost 5 bases, the J end lost 7 bases, and 18 bases lay between the germline ends. The CDR3 nucleotides are TGTGCCAGCAGCAGGTGGCCGGGATTTCGCAATTCACCCCTCCACTTT. Translating gives CASSRWPGFRNSPLHF.

This chain uses TRBV2 with TRBJ1-2, with TRBD1 matching 7 bases. Germline loops: CDR1 SNHLY, CDR2 FYNNEI. V was clipped by 6 bases and J by 2 bases; unmatched bases: 6. CDR3 length equals 14 residues. CDR3 nucleotides: TGTGCCAGCAGCAGGACAGGAGACAACTATGGCTACACCTTC. Translation: CASSRTGDNYGYTF.

J is TRBJ1-6 and V is TRBV10-3, with D maybe TRBD1 (5 bases). Trimming removed 11 bases from V and 7 bases from J, with 15 bases in between. The CDR3 loop spans 13 amino acids. Germline CDR1 reads ENHRY; CDR2 reads SYGVKD. The CDR3: CAGRQGNNSPLHF. The CDR3 coding sequence is TGTGCCGGGCGTCAGGGAAACAATTCACCCCTCCACTTT.

The V gene is TRBV19, the J gene TRBJ2-3; D is perhaps TRBD2 (5 bases). The CDR3 has 13 residues. The germline CDR1 and CDR2 sequences are LNHDA and SQIVND (reference sequence). V lost 4 bases, J lost 3 bases, and 8 bases lay in between. CDR3 sequence (DNA): TGTGCCAGTAGTAGCCCGGGGACAGATACGCAGTATTTT. It codes for CASSSPGTDTQYF.

The rearrangement joins TRBV4-1 to TRBJ1-6, with TRBD1 identical over 10 bases. J was trimmed by 12 bases and V by 3 bases; bases with no gene match: 11. Per the germline V gene, CDR1 is MGHRA and CDR2 is YSYEKL. CDR3 size: 16 residues. The CDR3 region is CASSQGTGAPFGPLHF. CDR3 nucleotide sequence: TGCGCCAGCAGCCAGGGGACAGGGGCGCCCTTCGGACCCCTCCACTTT.

This clone was detected ten times or more. CDR3 in DNA: TGCGCCAGCAGCCAAGATCCTAGCAGCCCCTCAGATACGCAGTATTTT. This encodes CASSQDPSSPSDTQYF. V gene TRBV4-1 combines with J gene TRBJ2-3, with TRBD2 as a possible D gene (5 bases). The CDR3 has 16 residues. CDR1 is MGHRA and CDR2 is YSYEKL in the germline V gene. V lost 0 bases to trimming and J lost 4 bases, with 14 bases between them.

V usage is TRBV10-1 and J usage is TRBJ1-6, with a weak D call TRBD1 (5 bases). This CDR3 region has 15 residues. Germline V gene sequence: CDR1 WNHNN, CDR2 SYGVQD (reference sequence). Trimming pared 9 bases from V and 7 bases from J, leaving 19 bases between. Here the CDR3 DNA reads TGCGCCAGTAGGCGGGGAGGGGTTGAGAATTCACCCCTCCACTTT. Its protein is CASRRGGVENSPLHF.

The gene calls are TRBV18 and TRBJ2-5, with 8 bases that match TRBD2. Trimming removed 3 bases from V and 0 bases from J; junction bases left unmatched: 9. CDR3 size: 17 residues. Per the germline V gene, CDR1 is KGHSH and CDR2 is LQKENI. CDR3 sequence (DNA): TGTGCCAGCTCACCCCCCGGGGGGGGGAGACACCAAGAGACCCAGTACTTC. This translates into CASSPPGGGRHQETQYF.

The rearrangement links TRBV7-8 to TRBJ2-3, with TRBD2 matching 7 bases. CDR3 length equals 14 residues. Germline CDR1 reads SGHVS; CDR2 reads FQNEAQ. With 5 bases clipped from V and 3 bases from J, the junction kept 5 bases outside the gene matches. The CDR3 is CASSPRRGTDTQYF. CDR3 in DNA: TGTGCCAGCAGCCCCCGGCGGGGGACAGATACGCAGTATTTT.

The chain couples TRBV18 to TRBJ2-1; 8 nucleotides line up with TRBD2. Germline CDR1 reads KGHSH; CDR2 reads LQKENI. The CDR3 contains 15 residues. V shed 3 bases and J 5 bases; nucleotides not matched to a gene: 6. This CDR3 is CASSPQVAGNNEQFF. CDR3 nucleotides: TGTGCCAGCTCACCGCAGGTAGCGGGGAACAATGAGCAGTTCTTC.

A few counts support this clone. J is TRBJ2-3 and V is TRBV29-1; the match to TRBD1 covers 8 bases. CDR3 length: 13 residues. The germline gives CDR1 SQVTM, CDR2 ANQGSEA. Trimming took 3 bases from V and 3 from J; bases not matched to a gene: 2. CDR3 in amino acids: CSVDGQGTDTQYF. Written as DNA, the CDR3 is TGCAGCGTTGACGGACAGGGAACAGATACGCAGTATTTT.

This clone has only one observation. This chain links TRBV5-1 with TRBJ1-1, with 8 positions matching TRBD1. The V gene's germline CDR1 is SGHRS and CDR2 YFSETQ. The CDR3 is made up of 12 amino acids. Trimming took 6 bases from V and 4 from J; bases not matched to a gene: 2. In DNA, the CDR3 is TGCGCCAGCATCGACAGGGGCACTGAAGCTTTCTTT. Residues: CASIDRGTEAFF.

The chain combines TRBV7-9 with TRBJ2-5, with D perhaps matching TRBD2 (5 bases). The J call may be faulty, since TRBJ2-7 better matches the DNA end. In germline, CDR1 is SEHNR, CDR2 FQNEAQ (reference sequence). The CDR3 totals 16 residues. In DNA form, the CDR3 reads TGTGCCAGCAGCCCCCGTGGTGGGAGAGTAGGGAACGAGCAGTACTTC. It yields the protein CASSPRGGRVGNEQYF.

The chain has TRBV10-3 and TRBJ1-5; the D gene is possibly TRBD1 (5 bases). Trimming removed 10 bases at V and 0 bases at J, with 13 bases between. CDR1 is ENHRY and CDR2 is SYGVKD in the germline V gene. This CDR3 comprises 14 residues. CDR3 protein: CASTQGLSNQPQHF. CDR3 bases: TGTGCCAGTACGCAGGGACTTAGCAATCAGCCCCAGCATTTT.